This section outlines one T cell receptor (beta chain) sequence together with its context. After removal of 1 base from V and 4 bases from J, the junction contained 20 bases not matched to a gene. The CDR3 consists of 21 residues. The V gene's germline CDR1 is SGDLS and CDR2 YYNGEE. This record comes from a study of blood T cell repertoires in COVID-19. Study context: The analysed material was cDNA or gDNA that came from T cells, B-cell-depleted T cells, or PBMCs.

Participant-given clinical history determined each cohort assignment. TCRdb's copy holds only in-frame clones and misses some; the assay was immunoSEQ multiplex PCR. The sample carries a few hundred thousand clones, 86% recorded once. The gene calls are TRBV9 and TRBJ2-3; 11 bases fit TRBD2. This receptor was taken from a woman aged 40 to 50 with acute COVID-19. Sequenced material: PBMCs or T cells enriched from blood (not recorded which). CDR3 DNA: TGTGCCAGCAGCGTAATCCCCACTAGCGGGGGAACACCCCTTGAGGCAGATACGCAGTATTTT. This encodes CASSVIPTSGGTPLEADTQYF.